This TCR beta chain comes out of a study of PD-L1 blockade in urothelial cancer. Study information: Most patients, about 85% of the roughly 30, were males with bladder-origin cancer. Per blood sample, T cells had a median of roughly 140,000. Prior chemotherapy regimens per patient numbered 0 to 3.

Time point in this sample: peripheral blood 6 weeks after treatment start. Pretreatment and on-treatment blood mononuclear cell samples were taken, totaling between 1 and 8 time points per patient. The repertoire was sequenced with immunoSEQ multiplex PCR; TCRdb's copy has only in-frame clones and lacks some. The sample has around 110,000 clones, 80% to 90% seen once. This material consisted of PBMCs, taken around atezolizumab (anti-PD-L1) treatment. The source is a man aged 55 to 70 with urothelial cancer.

Here the CDR3 DNA reads TGTGCCAGCAGCTTAGAAGGTGCGGGATCCCCCTACGAGCAGTACTTC. Translating gives CASSLEGAGSPYEQYF. The genes are TRBV13 and TRBJ2-7, with D perhaps TRBD2 (6 bases). The CDR3 consists of 16 residues. Trimming removed 1 base from V and 2 bases from J, with 15 bases in between. From germline, CDR1 is PRHDT and CDR2 FYEKMQ (reference sequence).